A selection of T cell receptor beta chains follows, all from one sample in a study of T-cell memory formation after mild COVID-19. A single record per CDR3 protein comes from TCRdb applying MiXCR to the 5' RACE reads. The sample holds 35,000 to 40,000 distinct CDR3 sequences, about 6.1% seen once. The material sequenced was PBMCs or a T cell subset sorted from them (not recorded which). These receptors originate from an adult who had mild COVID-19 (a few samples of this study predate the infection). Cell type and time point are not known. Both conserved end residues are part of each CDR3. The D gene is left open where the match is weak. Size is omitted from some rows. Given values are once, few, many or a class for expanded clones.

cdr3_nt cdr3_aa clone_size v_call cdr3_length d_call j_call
TGTGCCAGCAGTTGGTGGTCAATGAACACTGAAGCTTTCTTT CASSWWSMNTEAFF many TRBV12-3/TRBV12-4 14 NA TRBJ1-1
TGTGCCACCAGTGACCCCAAAGGGCCACGTCTGATGGAGACCCAGTACTTC CATSDPKGPRLMETQYF many TRBV24-1 17 NA TRBJ2-5
TGCGCCAGCAGCCGGGGAGAGAGCCTAAATCAGCCCCAGCATTTT CASSRGESLNQPQHF NA TRBV5-1 15 NA TRBJ1-5
TGTGCCAGCAGTTACAGGAACACTGAAGCTTTCTTT CASSYRNTEAFF few TRBV6-5 12 NA TRBJ1-1
TGTGCCAGCAGCCAGGGGGACTACTTGGCACAGTACTTC CASSQGDYLAQYF few TRBV3-1 13 TRBD2 TRBJ2-7
TGTGCCAGCACGCGGGATTCCAAAAACATTCAGTACTTC CASTRDSKNIQYF many TRBV7-9 13 NA TRBJ2-4
TGTGCCAGCAGCTTACCCTCCCCGGAGCAGTACTTC CASSLPSPEQYF many TRBV7-2 12 NA TRBJ2-7
TGTGCCACCAGTGATTCCCCCCCCAACTATGGCTACACCTTC CATSDSPPNYGYTF many TRBV24-1 14 NA TRBJ1-2
TGTGCCAGCAGTGAATCGCAGGGGGCCGGTTGGACTGAAGCTTTCTTT CASSESQGAGWTEAFF NA TRBV6-1 16 TRBD1 TRBJ1-1
TGTGCCAGCAGCGCCCTTCTTTCCACAGATACGCAGTATTTT CASSALLSTDTQYF few TRBV11-2 14 NA TRBJ2-3
TGTGCCAGCAGTTTTCGACCGAACACTGAAGCTTTCTTT CASSFRPNTEAFF NA TRBV12-3/TRBV12-4 13 NA TRBJ1-1
TGCAGTGCTAGCCGCCTCCGGGGTGAGCAGTTCTTC CSASRLRGEQFF many TRBV20-1 12 NA TRBJ2-1
TGTGCCTGGAGTGATGGCAGCTCCTACGAGCAGTACTTC CAWSDGSSYEQYF few TRBV30 13 NA TRBJ2-7
TGTGCCAGCAGCTTCGACACCGGGGGGGGCTACACCTTC CASSFDTGGGYTF NA TRBV7-8 13 NA TRBJ1-2
TGTGCCAGCAGTCCACCGGGACTAATGTTTACTGGGGCCAACGTCCTGACTTTC CASSPPGLMFTGANVLTF few TRBV28 18 TRBD2 TRBJ2-6
TGTGCCAGCCGGACAGGGGTCAGCTCCTACAATGAGCAGTTCTTC CASRTGVSSYNEQFF many TRBV2 15 TRBD1 TRBJ2-1
TGCAGTGCCCAGGGGGGACACTCGAACACTGAAGCTTTCTTT CSAQGGHSNTEAFF few TRBV20-1 14 TRBD1 TRBJ1-1
TGTGCCAGCAGTGGTCTATCGGCAGGGGCGTACCAAGAGACCCAGTACTTC CASSGLSAGAYQETQYF NA TRBV7-9 17 NA TRBJ2-5
TGTGCCAGCAGACTAGCGTCGAACACCGGGGAGCTGTTTTTT CASRLASNTGELFF few TRBV11-2 14 TRBD2 TRBJ2-2
TGTGCCAGCAGCTTAAGACTAGCGGGGGGCGTACCCCAAGAGACCCAGTACTTC CASSLRLAGGVPQETQYF few TRBV5-6 18 TRBD2 TRBJ2-5
TGTGCCAGCAGCTACCGTAGACAGGGGGCAAGCTATGGCTACACCTTC CASSYRRQGASYGYTF NA TRBV7-9 16 TRBD1 TRBJ1-2
TGTGCCAGCAGTTCCAGGGACAGTAGCAATCAGCCCCAGCATTTT CASSSRDSSNQPQHF many TRBV12-3/TRBV12-4 15 TRBD1 TRBJ1-5
TGTGCCTGGAGTAGGGGACAGAAAAACGGGGCTGAAGCTTTCTTT CAWSRGQKNGAEAFF many TRBV30 15 TRBD1 TRBJ1-1
TGTGCCAGCAGCGTGGCTAGCGGACCGTTATACGAGCAGTACTTC CASSVASGPLYEQYF many TRBV9 15 TRBD2 TRBJ2-7
TGTGCCAGCAGTCATAGCTCCTACGAGCAGTACTTC CASSHSSYEQYF few TRBV7-9 12 NA TRBJ2-7
TGTGCCATCAGCCCGCAGGGGGCCGACTATGGCTACACCTTC CAISPQGADYGYTF many TRBV10-3 14 TRBD1 TRBJ1-2
TGCAGTGCTAGAGGGGCTGGGGCCCCAATCTTCTTC CSARGAGAPIFF many TRBV20-1 12 NA TRBJ2-4
TGTGCTAGTGGTTTGGCTAGCGGGAGGATTTCCGAGCAGTACTTC CASGLASGRISEQYF many TRBV12-5 15 TRBD2 TRBJ2-7
TGTGCCAGCAGCTTTTCAAGCTCTGGGGCCAACGTCCTGACTTTC CASSFSSSGANVLTF many TRBV7-2 15 NA TRBJ2-6